This TCR beta chain stems from a study of blood T cell repertoires in COVID-19. Across the study: Both acute and convalescent COVID-19 samples were obtained from the United States, Italy and Spain. The analysed material was cDNA or gDNA that came from T cells, B-cell-depleted T cells, or PBMCs.

Authors' processing steps: From reference gene primer amplification, estimates of nucleated cell counts were derived. The data were produced by immunoSEQ multiplex PCR, yet TCRdb's version contains in-frame clones alone and is incomplete. The V and J calls and the clone size are those of that table, but D and trimming were determined from the DNA. The top ten clones hold approximately 0.45% of a sample with fewer than 90,000 clones, around 89% of them seen once. V lost 5 bases and J lost 10; bases outside the gene matches: 5. The length of the CDR3 is 13 residues. The germline gives CDR1 LNHDA, CDR2 SQIVND (reference sequence).

Sequences were obtained from peripheral blood. The chain employs TRBV19 and TRBJ1-3; the match to TRBD1 covers 10 bases. The sequence was collected from a man in his sixties with acute or convalescent COVID-19. The CDR3 here is CASSRDRGDTIYF. The CDR3 DNA follows: TGTGCCAGTAGTCGGGACAGGGGAGATACCATATATTTT. The entire variable domain, with the rest obtained from reference TRBV19 and TRBJ1-3, is as follows: DGGITQSPKYLFRKEGQNVTLSCEQNLNHDAMYWYRQDPGQGLRLIYYSQIVNDFQKGDIAEGYSVSREKKESFPLTVTSAQKNPTAFYLCASSRDRGDTIYFGEGSWLTVV.